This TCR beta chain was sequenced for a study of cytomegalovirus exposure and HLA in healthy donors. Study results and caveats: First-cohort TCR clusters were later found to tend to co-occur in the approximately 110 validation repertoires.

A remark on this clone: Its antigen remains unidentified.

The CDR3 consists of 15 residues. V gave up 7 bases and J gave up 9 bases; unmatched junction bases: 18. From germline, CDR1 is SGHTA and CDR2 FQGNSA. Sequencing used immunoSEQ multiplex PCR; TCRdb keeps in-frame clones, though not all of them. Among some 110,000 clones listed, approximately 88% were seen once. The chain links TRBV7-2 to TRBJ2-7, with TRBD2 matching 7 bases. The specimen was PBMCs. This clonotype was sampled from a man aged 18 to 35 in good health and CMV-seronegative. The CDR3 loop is CASTPSGAGNSGQYF. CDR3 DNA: TGTGCCAGCACCCCCAGCGGGGCAGGGAACTCCGGGCAGTACTTC.